The rows below give T cell receptor beta chains drawn from one sample of a study of cytomegalovirus exposure and HLA in healthy donors. Profiled with immunoSEQ multiplex PCR; TCRdb holds only in-frame clones, not every one. In all, the sample yields tens of thousands of clones. The sample consisted of PBMCs. Every receptor here comes from a woman under 40 in good health and CMV-seronegative. Both conserved end residues are part of each CDR3.

V,J,CDR3
TRBV15,TRBJ2-3,CATSRDQPLSLDLSTDTQYF
TRBV30,TRBJ2-1,CAWSVRLPNEQFF
TRBV10-3,TRBJ1-6,CAAQGYNSPLHF
TRBV5-1,TRBJ2-6,CASSPKSGANVLTF
TRBV30,TRBJ2-1,CAGTTGQRSDNEQFF
TRBV6-1,TRBJ2-1,CASSELGTKSYNEQFF
TRBV7-9,TRBJ1-4,CASSRGSLEKLFF
TRBV6-6,TRBJ2-1,CASSNSGRPHNEQFF
TRBV11-1,TRBJ2-3,CASSLSSSGRVDTQYF
TRBV4-2,TRBJ1-1,CASSQDVRSSDTEAFF
TRBV5-1,TRBJ2-5,CASSSRGIQETQYF
TRBV5-6,TRBJ2-7,CASSLLGADEQYF
TRBV30,TRBJ1-6,CAWSDGNSPLHF
TRBV6-1,TRBJ2-7,CATERAYEQYF
TRBV5-1,TRBJ2-7,CASSFEGVNSYEQYF
TRBV5-1,TRBJ2-7,CASSLEGQGDHEQYF
TRBV11-3,TRBJ2-7,CASSQAGGPEYEQYF
TRBV6-5,TRBJ1-4,CASSLEGGTGKLFF